The rows below give T cell receptor beta chains drawn from one sample of a study of shared clonotypes between healthy human individuals. The protocol was immunoSEQ multiplex PCR, while the TCRdb copy is restricted to in-frame clones and leaves out a portion. This sample has 1,500,000 or so clones, with 95% to 97% found just once. Sequenced: naive CD4+ T cells sorted from blood. The receptor set was obtained from a man between 25 and 39 years old in good health. Each CDR3 is given without its conserved first and last residue. D genes are given only for firm matches. For some rows the clone size is stated as once, few or many, or as a class when expanded; others skip it.

CDR3: ASSLGGTEGGNQPQH
size: .
D: .
V: TRBV5-1
J: TRBJ1-5

CDR3: ASSLRGGEQY
size: .
D: .
V: TRBV7-2
J: TRBJ2-7

CDR3: ASSLQGQGDYEQY
size: .
D: TRBD1
V: TRBV11-3
J: .

CDR3: ASSEPPGLAGARYNEQF
size: .
D: TRBD2
V: TRBV6-1
J: TRBJ2-1

CDR3: ASSPITRLAGGPGDTQY
size: .
D: TRBD2
V: TRBV18
J: TRBJ2-3

CDR3: ASSLGIWTSENNEQF
size: .
D: TRBD2
V: TRBV5-1
J: TRBJ2-1

CDR3: ASSLTGGSTEAF
size: .
D: TRBD1
V: TRBV5-1
J: TRBJ1-1

CDR3: ASSAGTPKYQPQH
size: .
D: .
V: TRBV19
J: TRBJ1-5

CDR3: ASSIVGQGISKNIQY
size: .
D: .
V: TRBV19
J: TRBJ2-4

CDR3: ASSLAGGVLDTQY
size: .
D: TRBD1
V: TRBV11-2
J: TRBJ2-3

CDR3: ASRPVGNLF
size: once
D: .
V: TRBV6-1
J: TRBJ2-1

CDR3: ASGTGGPYYEQY
size: .
D: TRBD1
V: TRBV6-1
J: TRBJ2-7

CDR3: SAAAIGEQY
size: .
D: .
V: TRBV20-1
J: TRBJ2-7

CDR3: ASTQRTLDTQY
size: once
D: .
V: TRBV2
J: TRBJ2-3

CDR3: ASSLAPTGTANEKLF
size: .
D: .
V: TRBV5-1
J: TRBJ1-4

CDR3: ASSSTGTGGNTIY
size: .
D: TRBD1
V: TRBV5-4
J: TRBJ1-3

CDR3: ASSNTVGVGNTEAF
size: .
D: .
V: TRBV5-6
J: TRBJ1-1

CDR3: AWSPGTSGRSYEQY
size: .
D: TRBD2
V: TRBV30
J: TRBJ2-7

CDR3: ASSIDSVRYGYT
size: .
D: .
V: TRBV19
J: TRBJ1-2

CDR3: ASSIGALKATEAF
size: .
D: .
V: TRBV5-1
J: TRBJ1-1

CDR3: ASSFGGFNEKLF
size: .
D: .
V: TRBV5-6
J: TRBJ1-4

CDR3: ASSSGQGRFHEQF
size: .
D: TRBD1
V: TRBV6-4
J: TRBJ2-1

CDR3: ASSPYPGQISGANVLT
size: .
D: TRBD1
V: TRBV18
J: TRBJ2-6

CDR3: ASSLGNRIGGTEAF
size: .
D: .
V: TRBV5-4
J: TRBJ1-1

CDR3: ASSQGAMGYTGELF
size: .
D: .
V: TRBV4-3
J: TRBJ2-2

CDR3: ASSQDLARGLTDTQY
size: .
D: .
V: TRBV4-3
J: TRBJ2-3

CDR3: ASSQSFTGRTEAF
size: .
D: .
V: TRBV18
J: TRBJ1-1

CDR3: ASSLQYETGFSYEQY
size: once
D: TRBD1
V: TRBV5-6
J: TRBJ2-7